This T cell receptor beta chain comes out of a study of T-cell memory formation after mild COVID-19. General study results and limits: SARS-CoV-2 specificity was not confirmed for second-wave clones peaking on day 37.

The sample holds many counts of this clonotype. The antigen is not known. One entry per CDR3 protein results from TCRdb running MiXCR on the 5' RACE reads. The table has 65,000 to 95,000 distinct CDR3 sequences, 13% seen once. The germline V and J ends were trimmed by 5 bases and 2 bases, with 13 bases remaining between them. The CDR3 covers 14 residues. Germline V gene lookup returns CDR1 SGHVS and CDR2 FQNEAQ. This TCR was sampled from a man aged 18 to 35 who had mild COVID-19 (a few samples of this study predate the infection). Cell type and time point are not known. The source material was PBMCs or a T cell subset sorted from them (not recorded which). The chain combines TRBV7-8 with TRBJ2-7, with D maybe TRBD1 (5 bases). The CDR3 coding sequence is TGTGCCAGCAGCCTGGCACAGGTCGCCTACGAGCAGTACTTC. Residues: CASSLAQVAYEQYF.